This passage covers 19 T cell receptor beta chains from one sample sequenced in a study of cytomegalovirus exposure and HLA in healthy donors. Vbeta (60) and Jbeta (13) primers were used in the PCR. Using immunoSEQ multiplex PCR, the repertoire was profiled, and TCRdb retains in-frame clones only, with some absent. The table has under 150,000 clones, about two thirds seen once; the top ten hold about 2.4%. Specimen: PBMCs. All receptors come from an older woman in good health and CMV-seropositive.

CDR3 in amino acids: CASSLGRENTEAFF. The CDR3, as DNA: TGTGCCAGCAGCTTAGGGCGGGAGAACACTGAAGCTTTCTTT. The gene calls are TRBV7-3 and TRBJ1-1; D is unclear. CDR3 length: 14 residues. V was pared by 2 bases and J by 1 base, with 8 bases between. In germline, CDR1 is SGHTA, CDR2 FQGTGA.

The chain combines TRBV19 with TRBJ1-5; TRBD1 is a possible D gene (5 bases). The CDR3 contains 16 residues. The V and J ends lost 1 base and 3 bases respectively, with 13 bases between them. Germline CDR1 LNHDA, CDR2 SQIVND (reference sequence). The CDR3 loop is CASSIGGGAANQPQHF. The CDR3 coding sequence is TGTGCCAGTAGTATAGGGGGTGGGGCAGCCAATCAGCCCCAGCATTTT.

DNA of the CDR3: TGCAGCGCCGATCGGACAGGTCTGAACACTGAAGCTTTCTTT. Translated, it gives CSADRTGLNTEAFF. The chain carries TRBV29-1 and TRBJ1-1, with 7 bases identical to TRBD1. After removal of 7 bases from V and 0 bases from J, the junction contained 8 bases not matched to a gene. There are 14 residues in the CDR3. Germline V gene sequence: CDR1 SQVTM, CDR2 ANQGSEA.

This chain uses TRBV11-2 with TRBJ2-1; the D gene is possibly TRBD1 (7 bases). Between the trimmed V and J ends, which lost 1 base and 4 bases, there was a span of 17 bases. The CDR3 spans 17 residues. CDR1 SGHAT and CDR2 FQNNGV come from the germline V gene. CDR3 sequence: CASSLVYGGGQYNEQFF. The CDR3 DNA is TGTGCCAGCAGCTTAGTTTATGGAGGGGGCCAGTACAATGAGCAGTTCTTC.

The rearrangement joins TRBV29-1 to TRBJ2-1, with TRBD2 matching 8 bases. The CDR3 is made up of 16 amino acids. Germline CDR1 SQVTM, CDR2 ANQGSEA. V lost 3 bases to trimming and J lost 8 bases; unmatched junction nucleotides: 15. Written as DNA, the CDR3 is TGCAGCGTTGAGACGGTTCGGGGGGGGGCCGGGGATGAGCAGTTCTTC. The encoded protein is CSVETVRGGAGDEQFF.

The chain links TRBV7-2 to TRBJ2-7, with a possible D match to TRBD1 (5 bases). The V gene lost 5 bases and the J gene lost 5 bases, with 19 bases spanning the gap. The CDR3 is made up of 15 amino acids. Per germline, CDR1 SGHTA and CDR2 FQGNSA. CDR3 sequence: CASSTSGWVGNEQYF. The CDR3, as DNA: TGTGCCAGCAGCACCTCAGGGTGGGTCGGCAACGAGCAGTACTTC.

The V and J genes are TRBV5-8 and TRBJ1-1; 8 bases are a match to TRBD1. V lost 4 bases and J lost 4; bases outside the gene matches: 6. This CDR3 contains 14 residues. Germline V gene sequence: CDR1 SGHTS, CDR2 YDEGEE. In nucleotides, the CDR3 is TGTGCCAGCAGCCTCGGACAGGGAAGCACTGAAGCTTTCTTT. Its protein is CASSLGQGSTEAFF.

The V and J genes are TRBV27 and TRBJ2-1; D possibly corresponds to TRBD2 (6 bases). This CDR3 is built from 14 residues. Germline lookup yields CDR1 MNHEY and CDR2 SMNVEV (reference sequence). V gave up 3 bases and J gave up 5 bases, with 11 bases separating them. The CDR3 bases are TGTGCCAGCAGTTTCGCGGGACGGGACAATGAGCAGTTCTTC. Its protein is CASSFAGRDNEQFF.

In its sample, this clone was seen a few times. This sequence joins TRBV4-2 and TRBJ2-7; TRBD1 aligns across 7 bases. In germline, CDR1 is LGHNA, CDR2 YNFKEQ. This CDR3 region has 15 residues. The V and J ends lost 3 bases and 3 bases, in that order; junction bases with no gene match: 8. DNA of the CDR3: TGTGCCAGCAGCCAGGTAGGGGGCATCGGCTACGAGCAGTACTTC. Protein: CASSQVGGIGYEQYF.

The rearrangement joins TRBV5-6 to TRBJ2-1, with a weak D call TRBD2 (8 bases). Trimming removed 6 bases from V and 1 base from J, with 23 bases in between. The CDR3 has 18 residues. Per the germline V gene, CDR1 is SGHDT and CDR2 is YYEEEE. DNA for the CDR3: TGTGCCAGCACCGAGGGGGCTCCGGGGGGGGCTTCCTACAATGAGCAGTTCTTC. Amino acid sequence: CASTEGAPGGASYNEQFF.

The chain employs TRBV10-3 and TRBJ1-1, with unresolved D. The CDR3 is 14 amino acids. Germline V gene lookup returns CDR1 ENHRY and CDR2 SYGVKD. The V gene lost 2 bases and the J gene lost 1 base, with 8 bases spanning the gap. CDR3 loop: CAISERGANTEAFF. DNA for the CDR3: TGTGCCATCAGTGAGCGGGGAGCGAACACTGAAGCTTTCTTT.

The CDR3 is CASADRLNTEAFF. In nucleotides, the CDR3 is TGTGCCAGCGCGGACAGATTGAACACTGAAGCTTTCTTT. J is TRBJ1-1 and V is TRBV2, with D possibly matching TRBD1 (6 bases). Trimming shortened V by 8 bases and J by 0 bases, and 10 bases separated the two germline ends. The germline CDR1 and CDR2 sequences are SNHLY and FYNNEI. CDR3 length equals 13 residues.

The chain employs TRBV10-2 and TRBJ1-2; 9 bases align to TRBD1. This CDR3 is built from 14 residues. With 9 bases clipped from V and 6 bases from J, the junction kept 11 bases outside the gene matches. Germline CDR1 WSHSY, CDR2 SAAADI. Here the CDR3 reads CASKVGQGPNGYTF. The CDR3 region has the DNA TGCGCCAGTAAGGTCGGACAGGGGCCTAATGGCTACACCTTC.

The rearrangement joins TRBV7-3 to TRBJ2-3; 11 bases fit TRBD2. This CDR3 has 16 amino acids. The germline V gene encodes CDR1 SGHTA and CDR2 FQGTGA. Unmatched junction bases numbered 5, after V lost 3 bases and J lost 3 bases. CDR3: CASSFSSGGATDTQYF. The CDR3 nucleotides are TGTGCCAGCAGCTTTAGTAGCGGGGGGGCGACAGATACGCAGTATTTT.

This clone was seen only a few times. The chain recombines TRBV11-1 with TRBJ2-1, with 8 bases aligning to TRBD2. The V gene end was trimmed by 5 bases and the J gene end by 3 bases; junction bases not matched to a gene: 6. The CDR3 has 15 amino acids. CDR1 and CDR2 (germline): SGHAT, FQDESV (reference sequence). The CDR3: CASSQTGGGYNEQFF. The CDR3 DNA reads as TGTGCCAGCAGCCAAACGGGGGGGGGCTACAATGAGCAGTTCTTC.

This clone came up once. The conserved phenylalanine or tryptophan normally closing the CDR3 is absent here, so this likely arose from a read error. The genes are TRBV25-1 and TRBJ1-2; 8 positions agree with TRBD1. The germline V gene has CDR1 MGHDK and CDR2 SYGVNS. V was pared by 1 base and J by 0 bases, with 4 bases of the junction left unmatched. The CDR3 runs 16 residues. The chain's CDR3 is CASSESGTGTNYGYTL. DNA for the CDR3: TGTGCCAGCAGTGAATCCGGGACAGGAACTAACTATGGCTACACCTTA.

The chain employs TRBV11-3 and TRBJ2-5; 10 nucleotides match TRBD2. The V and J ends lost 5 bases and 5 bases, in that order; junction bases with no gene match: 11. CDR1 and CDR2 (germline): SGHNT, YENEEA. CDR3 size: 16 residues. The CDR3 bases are TGTGCCAGCAGCCAGCGGGGGGGAAGTGTTGGGGAGACCCAGTACTTC. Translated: CASSQRGGSVGETQYF.

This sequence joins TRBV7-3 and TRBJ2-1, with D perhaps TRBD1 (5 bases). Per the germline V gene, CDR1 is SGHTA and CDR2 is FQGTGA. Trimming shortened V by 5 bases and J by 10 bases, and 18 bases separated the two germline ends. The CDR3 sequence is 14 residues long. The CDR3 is CASSLRTIKGEQFF. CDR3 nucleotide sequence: TGTGCCAGCAGCCTTCGGACCATAAAGGGGGAGCAGTTCTTC.

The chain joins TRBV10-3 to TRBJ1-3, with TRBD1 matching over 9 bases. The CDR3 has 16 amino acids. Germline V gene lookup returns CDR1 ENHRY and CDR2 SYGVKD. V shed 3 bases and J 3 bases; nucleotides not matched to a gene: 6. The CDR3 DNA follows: TGTGCCATCAGTGATCCGACAGGGGGTCGTGGAAACACCATATATTTT. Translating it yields CAISDPTGGRGNTIYF.